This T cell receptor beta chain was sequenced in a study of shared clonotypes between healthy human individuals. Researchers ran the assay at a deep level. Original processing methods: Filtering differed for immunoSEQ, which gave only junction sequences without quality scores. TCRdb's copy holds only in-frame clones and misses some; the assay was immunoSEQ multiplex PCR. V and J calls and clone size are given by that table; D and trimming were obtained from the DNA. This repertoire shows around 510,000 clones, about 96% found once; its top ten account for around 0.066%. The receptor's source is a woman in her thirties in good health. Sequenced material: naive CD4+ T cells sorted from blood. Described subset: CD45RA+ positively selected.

The CDR3 reads CASSEALHLQETQYF. The CDR3 DNA follows: TGTGCCAGCAGTGAAGCGCTCCACTTACAAGAGACCCAGTACTTC. This chain uses TRBV6-1 with TRBJ2-5; D is ambiguous. CDR1 is MNHNS, CDR2 SASEGT, per germline. With 0 bases removed from V and 2 bases from J, the gap between germline ends came to 10 bases. The CDR3 length is 15 residues.